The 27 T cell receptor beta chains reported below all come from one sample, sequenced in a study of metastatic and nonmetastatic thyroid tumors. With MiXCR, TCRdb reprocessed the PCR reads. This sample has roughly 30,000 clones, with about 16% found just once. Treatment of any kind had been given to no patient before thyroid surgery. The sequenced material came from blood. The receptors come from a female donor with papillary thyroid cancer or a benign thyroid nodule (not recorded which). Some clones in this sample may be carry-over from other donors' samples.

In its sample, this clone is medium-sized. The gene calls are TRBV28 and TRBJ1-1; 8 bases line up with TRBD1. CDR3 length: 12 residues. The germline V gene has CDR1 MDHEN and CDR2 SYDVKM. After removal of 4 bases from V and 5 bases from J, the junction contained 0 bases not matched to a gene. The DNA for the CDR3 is TGTGCCAGCAGTTGGACAGGGACTGAAGCTTTCTTT. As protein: CASSWTGTEAFF.

The CDR3 DNA reads TGCAGTGCTAGAGCGGGGACTTCGGGCAATCAGCCCCAGCATTTT. This translates into CSARAGTSGNQPQHF. The chain joins TRBV20-1 to TRBJ1-5, with D possibly TRBD1 on 5 matching bases. V lost 1 base, J lost 2 bases, and 12 bases lay in between. The germline gives CDR1 DFQATT, CDR2 SNEGSKA (reference sequence). The CDR3 contains 15 residues.

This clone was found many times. Written as DNA, the CDR3 is TGCAGTGCCCCCGGAGAAGCACGGAGACCGAGGTATGGCTACACCTTC. This sequence encodes CSAPGEARRPRYGYTF. This chain joins TRBV20-1 and TRBJ1-2; no clear D. V was cut by 6 bases and J by 5 bases, with 25 bases left in between. The CDR3 totals 16 residues. Germline V CDR1 and CDR2: DFQATT, SNEGSKA (reference sequence).

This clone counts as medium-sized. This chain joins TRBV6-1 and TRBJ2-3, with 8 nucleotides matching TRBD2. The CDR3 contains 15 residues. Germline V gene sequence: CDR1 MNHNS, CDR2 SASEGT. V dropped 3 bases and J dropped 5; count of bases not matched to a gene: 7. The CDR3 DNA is TGTGCCAGCAGTGACAGCGGGAGATTTATAGATACGCAGTATTTT. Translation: CASSDSGRFIDTQYF.

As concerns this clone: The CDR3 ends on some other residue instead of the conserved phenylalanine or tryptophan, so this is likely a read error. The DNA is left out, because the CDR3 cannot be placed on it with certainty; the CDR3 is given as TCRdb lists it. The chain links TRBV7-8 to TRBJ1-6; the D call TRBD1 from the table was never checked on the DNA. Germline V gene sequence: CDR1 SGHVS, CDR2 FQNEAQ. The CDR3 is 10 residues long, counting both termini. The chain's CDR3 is CASSLRLAGA.

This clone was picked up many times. DNA for the CDR3: TGCAGTGCTAGAAGGGGGTCTCACACTGAAGCTTTCTTT. This translates into CSARRGSHTEAFF. The V gene is TRBV20-1, the J gene TRBJ1-1; perhaps TRBD1 as D (6 bases). The CDR3 loop spans 13 amino acids. Germline loops: CDR1 DFQATT, CDR2 SNEGSKA (reference sequence). The V and J ends lost 2 bases and 3 bases respectively, with 10 bases between them.

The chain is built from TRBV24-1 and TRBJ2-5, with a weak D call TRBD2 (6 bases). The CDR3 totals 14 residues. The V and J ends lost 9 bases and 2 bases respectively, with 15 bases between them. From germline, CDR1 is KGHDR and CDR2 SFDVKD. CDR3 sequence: CATAGREPQETQYF. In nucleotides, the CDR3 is TGTGCCACCGCCGGCCGGGAGCCGCAAGAGACCCAGTACTTC.

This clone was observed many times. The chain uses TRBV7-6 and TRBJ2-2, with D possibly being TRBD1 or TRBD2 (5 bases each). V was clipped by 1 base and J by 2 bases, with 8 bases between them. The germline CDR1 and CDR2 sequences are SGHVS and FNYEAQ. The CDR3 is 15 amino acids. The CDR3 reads CASSLGGANTGELFF. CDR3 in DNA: TGTGCCAGCAGCTTAGGAGGGGCCAACACCGGGGAGCTGTTTTTT. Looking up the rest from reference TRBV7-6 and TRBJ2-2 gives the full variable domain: GAGVSQSPRYKVTKRGQDVALRCDPISGHVSLYWYRQALGQGPEFLTYFNYEAQQDKSGLPNDRFSAERPEGSISTLTIQRTEQRDSAMYRCASSLGGANTGELFFGEGSRLTVL.

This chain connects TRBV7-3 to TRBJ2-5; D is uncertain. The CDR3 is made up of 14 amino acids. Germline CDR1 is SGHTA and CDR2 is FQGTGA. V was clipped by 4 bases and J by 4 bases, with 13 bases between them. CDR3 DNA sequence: TGTGCCAGCAGCTCCGGCAGCCTGGGAGAGACCCAGTACTTC. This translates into CASSSGSLGETQYF. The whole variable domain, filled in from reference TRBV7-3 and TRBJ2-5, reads GAGVSQTPSNKVTEKGKYVELRCDPISGHTALYWYRQSLGQGPEFLIYFQGTGAADDSGLPNDRFFAVRPEGSVSTLKIQRTERGDSAVYLCASSSGSLGETQYFGPGTRLLVL.

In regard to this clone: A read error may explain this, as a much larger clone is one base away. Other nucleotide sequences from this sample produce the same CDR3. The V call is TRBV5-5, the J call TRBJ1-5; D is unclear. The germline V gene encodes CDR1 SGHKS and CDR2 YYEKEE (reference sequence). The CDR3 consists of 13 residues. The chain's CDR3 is CASSFGVNQPRHF. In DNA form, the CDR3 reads TGTGCCAGCAGCTTCGGGGTTAATCAGCCCCGGCATTTT. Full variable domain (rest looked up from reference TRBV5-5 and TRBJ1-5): DAGVTQSPTHLIKTRGQQVTLRCSPISGHKSVSWYQQVLGQGPQFIFQYYEKEERGRGNFPDRFSARQFPNYSSELNVNALLLGDSALYLCASSFGVNQPRHFGDGTRLSIL.

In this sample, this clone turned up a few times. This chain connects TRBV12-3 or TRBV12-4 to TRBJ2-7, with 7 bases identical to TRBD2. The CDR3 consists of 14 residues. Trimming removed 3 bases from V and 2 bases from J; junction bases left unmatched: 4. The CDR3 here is CASSLGAGTYEQYF. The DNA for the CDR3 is TGTGCCAGCAGTTTGGGAGCGGGAACCTACGAGCAGTACTTC.

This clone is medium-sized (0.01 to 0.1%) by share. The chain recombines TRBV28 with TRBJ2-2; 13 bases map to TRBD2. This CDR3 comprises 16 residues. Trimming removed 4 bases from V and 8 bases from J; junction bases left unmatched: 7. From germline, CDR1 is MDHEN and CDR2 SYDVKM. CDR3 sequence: CASSWLGTSGKGELFF. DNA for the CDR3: TGTGCCAGCAGTTGGTTAGGGACTAGCGGGAAAGGGGAGCTGTTTTTT.

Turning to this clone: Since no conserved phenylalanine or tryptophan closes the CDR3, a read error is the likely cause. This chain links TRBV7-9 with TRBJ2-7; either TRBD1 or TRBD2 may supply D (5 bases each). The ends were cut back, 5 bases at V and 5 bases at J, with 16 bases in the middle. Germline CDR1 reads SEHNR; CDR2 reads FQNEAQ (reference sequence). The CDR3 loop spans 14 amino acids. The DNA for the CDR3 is TGTGCCAGCAGCGCCGCCTTGGGGGACGACGAGCAGTACTTA. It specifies CASSAALGDDEQYL.

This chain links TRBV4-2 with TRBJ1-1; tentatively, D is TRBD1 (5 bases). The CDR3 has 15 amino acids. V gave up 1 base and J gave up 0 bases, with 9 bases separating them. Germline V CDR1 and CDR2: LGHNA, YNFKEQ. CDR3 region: CASSQATGVNTEAFF. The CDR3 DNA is TGTGCCAGCAGCCAAGCAACAGGTGTGAACACTGAAGCTTTCTTT.

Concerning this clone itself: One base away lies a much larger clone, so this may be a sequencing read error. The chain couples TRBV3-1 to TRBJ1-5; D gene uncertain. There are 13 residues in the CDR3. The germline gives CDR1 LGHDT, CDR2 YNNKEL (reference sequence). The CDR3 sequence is CASSQERGQPRHF. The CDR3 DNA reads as TGTGCCAGCAGCCAAGAGCGAGGTCAGCCCCGGCATTTT.

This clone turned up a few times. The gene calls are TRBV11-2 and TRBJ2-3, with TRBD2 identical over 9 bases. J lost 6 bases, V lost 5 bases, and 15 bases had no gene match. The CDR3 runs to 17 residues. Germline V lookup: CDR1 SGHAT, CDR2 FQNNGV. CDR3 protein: CASSPSGTSIGADTQYF. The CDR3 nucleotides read TGTGCCAGCAGCCCCTCCGGGACTAGCATCGGAGCGGATACGCAGTATTTT.

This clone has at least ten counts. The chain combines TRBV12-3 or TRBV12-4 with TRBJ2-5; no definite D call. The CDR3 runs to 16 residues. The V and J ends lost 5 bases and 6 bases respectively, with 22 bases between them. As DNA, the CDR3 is TGTGCCAGCAGTCCCGAGCAGGACCCAAAACACCAGACCCAGTACTTC. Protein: CASSPEQDPKHQTQYF.

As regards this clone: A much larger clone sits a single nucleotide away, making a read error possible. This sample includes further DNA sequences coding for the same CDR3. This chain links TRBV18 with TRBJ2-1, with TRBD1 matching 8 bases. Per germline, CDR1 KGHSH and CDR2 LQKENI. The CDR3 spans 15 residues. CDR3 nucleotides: TGTGCTAGCTCACCAGGACAGGGCTCCTACAATGAGCAGTTCTTC. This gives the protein CASSPGQGSYNEQFF. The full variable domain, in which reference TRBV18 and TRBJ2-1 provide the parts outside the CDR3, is NAGVMQNPRHLVRRRGQEARLRCSPMKGHSHVYWYRQLPEEGLKFMVYLQKENIIDESGMPKERFSAEFPKEGPSILRIQQVVRGDSAAYFCASSPGQGSYNEQFFGPGTRLTVL.

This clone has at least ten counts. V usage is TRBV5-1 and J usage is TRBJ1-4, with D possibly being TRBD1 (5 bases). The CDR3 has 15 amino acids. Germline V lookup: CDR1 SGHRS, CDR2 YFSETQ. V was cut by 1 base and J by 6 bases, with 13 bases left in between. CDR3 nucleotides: TGCGCCAGCAGCTTGAATACAGGTTCGGATGAAAAACTGTTTTTT. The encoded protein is CASSLNTGSDEKLFF.

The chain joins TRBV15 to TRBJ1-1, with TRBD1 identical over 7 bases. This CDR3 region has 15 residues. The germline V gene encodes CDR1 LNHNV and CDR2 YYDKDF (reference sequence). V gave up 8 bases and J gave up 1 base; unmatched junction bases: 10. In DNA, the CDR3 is TGTGCCACCGCCCCTCACCGACAGGGGAACACTGAAGCTTTCTTT. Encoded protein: CATAPHRQGNTEAFF.

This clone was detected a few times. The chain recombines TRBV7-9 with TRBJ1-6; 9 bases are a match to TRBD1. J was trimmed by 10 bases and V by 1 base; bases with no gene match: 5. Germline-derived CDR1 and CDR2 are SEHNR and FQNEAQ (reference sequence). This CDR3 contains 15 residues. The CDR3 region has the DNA TGTGCCAGCAGCTTAGGGGACAGGGTGGACTCACCCCTCCACTTT. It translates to CASSLGDRVDSPLHF.

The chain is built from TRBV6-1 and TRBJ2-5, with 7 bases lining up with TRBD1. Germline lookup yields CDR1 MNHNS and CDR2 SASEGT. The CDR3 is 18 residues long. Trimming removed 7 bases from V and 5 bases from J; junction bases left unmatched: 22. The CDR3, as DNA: TGTGCCAGCACTGGGACAGTGCTTGGAGGAGGTCTGGTGGAGACCCAGTACTTC. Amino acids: CASTGTVLGGGLVETQYF.

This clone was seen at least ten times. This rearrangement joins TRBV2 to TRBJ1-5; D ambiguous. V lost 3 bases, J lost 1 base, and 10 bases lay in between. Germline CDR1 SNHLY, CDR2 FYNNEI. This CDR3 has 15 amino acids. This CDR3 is CASSDVGSSNQPQHF. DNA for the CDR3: TGTGCCAGCAGTGACGTGGGATCCAGCAATCAGCCCCAGCATTTT.

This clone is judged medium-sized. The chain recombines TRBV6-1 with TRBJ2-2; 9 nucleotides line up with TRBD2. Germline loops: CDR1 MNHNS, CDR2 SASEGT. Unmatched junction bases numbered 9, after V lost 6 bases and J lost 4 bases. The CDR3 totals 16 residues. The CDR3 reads CASRRTVAGATGELFF. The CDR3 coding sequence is TGTGCCAGCAGACGCACCGTAGCGGGAGCCACCGGGGAGCTGTTTTTT.

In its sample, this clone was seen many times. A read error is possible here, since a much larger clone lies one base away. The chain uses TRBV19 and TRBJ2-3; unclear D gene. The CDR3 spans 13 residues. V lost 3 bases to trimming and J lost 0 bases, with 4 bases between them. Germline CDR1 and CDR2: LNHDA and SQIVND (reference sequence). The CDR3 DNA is TGTGCCAGTAGTATTAACAGCACAGATACGCAGTATTTT. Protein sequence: CASSINSTDTQYF.

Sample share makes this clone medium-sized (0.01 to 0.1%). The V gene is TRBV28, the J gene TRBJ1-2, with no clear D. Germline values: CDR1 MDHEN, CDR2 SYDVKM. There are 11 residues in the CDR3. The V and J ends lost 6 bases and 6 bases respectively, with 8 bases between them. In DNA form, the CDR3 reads TGTGCCAGCAGCCCAAGAGATGGCTACACCTTC. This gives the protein CASSPRDGYTF.

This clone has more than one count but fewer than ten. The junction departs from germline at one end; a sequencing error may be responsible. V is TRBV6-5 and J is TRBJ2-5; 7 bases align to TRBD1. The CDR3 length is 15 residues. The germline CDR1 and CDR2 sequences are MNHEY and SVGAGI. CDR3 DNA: TGTGCCAGCAGTTACTACGACAGGGAACAAGAGACCAAGTACTTC. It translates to CASSYYDREQETKYF.